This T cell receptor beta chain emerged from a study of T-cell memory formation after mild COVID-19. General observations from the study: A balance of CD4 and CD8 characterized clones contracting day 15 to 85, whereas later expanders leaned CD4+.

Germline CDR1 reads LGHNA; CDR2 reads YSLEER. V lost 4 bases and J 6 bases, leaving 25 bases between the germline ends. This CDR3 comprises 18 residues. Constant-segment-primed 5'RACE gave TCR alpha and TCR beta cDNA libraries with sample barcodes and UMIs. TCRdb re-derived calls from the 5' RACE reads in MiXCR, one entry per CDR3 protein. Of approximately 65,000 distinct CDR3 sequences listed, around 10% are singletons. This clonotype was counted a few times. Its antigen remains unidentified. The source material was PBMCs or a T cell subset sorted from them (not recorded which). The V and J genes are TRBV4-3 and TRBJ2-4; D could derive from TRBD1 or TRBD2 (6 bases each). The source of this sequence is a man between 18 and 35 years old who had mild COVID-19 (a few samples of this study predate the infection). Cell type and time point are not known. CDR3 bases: TGCGCCAGCAGCCGCGCAACTATGGGGAGCGGAGGGGGAAACATTCAGTACTTC. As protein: CASSRATMGSGGGNIQYF.